A selection of T cell receptor beta chains follows, all from one sample in a study of cytomegalovirus exposure and HLA in healthy donors. Measured with immunoSEQ multiplex PCR; TCRdb has only the in-frame clones, and not every one. Found here are over 50,000 clones, about four fifths of them singletons; the top ten hold just over 50%. The sequencing input was PBMCs. These TCRs come from a man aged 45 to 65 in good health and CMV-seropositive. Each CDR3 is given with its conserved first and last residue. The order of the fields is D gene, J gene, V gene, clone size, CDR3 protein, CDR3 DNA. D genes are given only for firm matches. Clone sizes are given selectively: once, few, many, or a class where the clone is expanded.

TRBD2,TRBJ2-1,TRBV15,-,CATSRELGTSVDNGQFF,TGTGCCACCAGCAGGGAATTGGGGACTAGCGTAGACAATGGGCAGTTCTTC
-,TRBJ2-7,TRBV6-1,-,CASSEATSGSYEQYF,TGTGCCAGCAGTGAGGCAACGTCCGGGAGCTACGAGCAGTACTTC
TRBD1,TRBJ2-1,TRBV10-2,-,CASRGWDRAHNEQFF,TGCGCCAGCAGGGGCTGGGACAGGGCCCACAATGAGCAGTTCTTC
-,TRBJ1-2,TRBV10-3,few,CDIRRTTNYGYTF,TGTGACATCAGGCGAACTACCAACTATGGCTACACCTTC
-,TRBJ2-5,TRBV18,-,CASSPEGGERETQYF,TGTGCCAGCTCACCAGAGGGAGGCGAAAGAGAGACCCAGTACTTC
-,TRBJ2-7,TRBV29-1,-,CSVLWLDSYEQYF,TGCAGCGTCCTGTGGCTAGACTCCTACGAGCAGTACTTC
-,TRBJ2-7,TRBV5-5,-,CASRESQGGSYEQYF,TGTGCCAGCAGGGAATCACAGGGGGGGTCCTACGAGCAGTACTTC
-,TRBJ1-1,TRBV11-1,-,CASSFPGSNTEAFF,TGTGCCAGCAGCTTCCCAGGATCGAACACTGAAGCTTTCTTT
TRBD1,TRBJ1-2,TRBV28,-,CASSIAGTGGSYGYTF,TGTGCCAGCAGTATAGCCGGGACAGGGGGCAGCTATGGCTACACCTTC
-,TRBJ2-1,TRBV7-3,-,CSSSRHGELQNEQFF,TGTTCCAGCAGCCGCCACGGGGAGCTCCAAAATGAGCAGTTCTTC
-,TRBJ1-1,TRBV5-1,-,CASSLGAPSGNTEAFF,TGCGCCAGCAGCTTGGGGGCCCCTTCAGGGAACACTGAAGCTTTCTTT
-,TRBJ1-5,TRBV6-1,-,CASTRGYNQPQHF,TGTGCCAGCACTAGAGGGTACAATCAGCCCCAGCATTTT
-,TRBJ1-3,TRBV11-2,-,CASSFGGHKVYSGNTIYF,TGTGCCAGCAGCTTTGGGGGACACAAGGTTTACTCTGGAAACACCATATATTTT
-,TRBJ1-2,TRBV6-5,-,CASKTGYGYTF,TGTGCCAGCAAGACAGGATATGGCTACACCTTC
-,TRBJ2-5,TRBV30,-,CAWSLAGQETQYF,TGTGCCTGGAGCTTGGCAGGACAAGAGACCCAGTACTTC
-,TRBJ2-5,TRBV6-6,-,CASSYTGLGETQYF,TGTGCCAGCAGTTATACAGGGTTGGGAGAGACCCAGTACTTC
TRBD2,TRBJ2-2,TRBV9,-,CAGSVRLAGGRGTGELFF,TGTGCCGGCAGCGTACGACTAGCGGGGGGGCGAGGCACCGGGGAGCTGTTTTTT
TRBD1,TRBJ1-5,TRBV6-1,few,CASSTTGGRQPQHF,TGTGCCAGCAGTACCACAGGGGGGCGTCAGCCCCAGCATTTT
-,TRBJ2-3,TRBV6-5,-,CASSGIPGLDTQYF,TGTGCCAGCAGTGGTATACCGGGACTAGATACGCAGTATTTT
TRBD2,TRBJ2-5,TRBV14,-,CASSQDPLAGGLRETQYF,TGTGCCAGCAGCCAAGATCCACTAGCGGGAGGATTAAGAGAGACCCAGTACTTC
TRBD1,TRBJ2-1,TRBV7-3,few,CASSLTPQGVGQFF,TGTGCCAGCAGCTTAACCCCACAGGGGGTTGGGCAGTTCTTC
TRBD2,TRBJ2-2,TRBV5-1,-,CASSVGGTNTGELFF,TGCGCCAGCAGCGTCGGGGGGACGAACACCGGGGAGCTGTTTTTT
TRBD2,TRBJ2-7,TRBV7-2,-,CASSLRSSGGSFSYEQYF,TGTGCCAGCAGCCTTCGTTCTAGCGGGGGTTCCTTCTCCTACGAGCAGTACTTC
TRBD1,TRBJ2-1,TRBV11-2,-,CASSRTGTGVYNEQFF,TGTGCCAGCAGCCGCACCGGGACAGGGGTCTACAATGAGCAGTTCTTC
TRBD2,TRBJ2-7,TRBV7-8,-,CASSSPRDQRGSYEQYF,TGTGCCAGCAGCTCACCTCGGGATCAGCGGGGATCCTACGAGCAGTACTTC
-,TRBJ2-7,TRBV5-1,-,CASTLTTGSYEQYF,TGCGCCAGCACCCTCACGACAGGCTCCTACGAGCAGTACTTC
TRBD1,TRBJ2-7,TRBV10-3,-,CAISEGQGAYEQYF,TGTGCCATCAGTGAGGGACAGGGAGCCTACGAGCAGTACTTC
TRBD1,TRBJ1-6,TRBV18,-,CASSPGTGDSPLHF,TGTGCCAGCTCACCAGGGACAGGGGACTCACCCCTCCACTTT
TRBD1,TRBJ2-5,TRBV9,-,CASSVTTGPETQYF,TGTGCCAGCAGCGTGACGACAGGGCCAGAGACCCAGTACTTC
TRBD2,TRBJ2-5,TRBV5-4,-,CASSLGASGEETQYF,TGTGCCAGCAGCTTGGGGGCTAGCGGGGAGGAGACCCAGTACTTC
-,TRBJ2-3,TRBV4-2,-,CASSQAVAGLTDTQYF,TGTGCCAGCAGCCAAGCTGTTGCGGGACTGACAGATACGCAGTATTTT
-,TRBJ2-2,TRBV7-9,-,CASSLARYAEGRDTGELFF,TGTGCCAGCAGCTTAGCTCGGTATGCGGAGGGACGCGACACCGGGGAGCTGTTTTTT
TRBD2,TRBJ2-1,TRBV5-4,-,CASSSPGLAGLEQFF,TGTGCCAGCAGCTCACCGGGACTAGCGGGGCTTGAGCAGTTCTTC
-,TRBJ2-7,TRBV5-5,few,CASSLVSGSYEQYF,TGTGCCAGCAGCTTGGTCTCCGGGTCCTACGAGCAGTACTTC
TRBD1,TRBJ2-5,TRBV10-2,-,CASRNLEPGQGYQETQYF,TGCGCCAGCAGAAATCTCGAACCAGGACAGGGGTACCAAGAGACCCAGTACTTC
-,TRBJ2-1,TRBV2,-,CASSGLEGDEQFF,TGTGCCAGCAGCGGCCTCGAGGGGGATGAGCAGTTCTTC
-,TRBJ2-6,TRBV29-1,-,CSVEGGSGANVLTF,TGCAGCGTTGAAGGCGGTTCTGGGGCCAACGTCCTGACTTTC
TRBD1,TRBJ2-1,TRBV9,few,CASSFPGTGYARTSHEQFF,TGTGCCAGCAGCTTTCCCGGGACAGGGTATGCACGAACGTCCCATGAGCAGTTCTTC
-,TRBJ1-5,TRBV19,-,CASRADSINQPQHF,TGTGCCAGTAGAGCGGACAGTATCAATCAGCCCCAGCATTTT
-,TRBJ2-7,TRBV7-2,-,CASRGGGRKPAAEQYF,TGTGCCAGCAGAGGTGGAGGGCGGAAACCGGCCGCGGAGCAGTACTTC
TRBD2,TRBJ2-3,TRBV7-6,-,CASSSASGSRADTQYF,TGTGCCAGCAGCTCTGCTAGCGGGAGTCGGGCAGATACGCAGTATTTT
TRBD2,TRBJ2-2,TRBV7-9,-,CASSPLAGVNTGELFF,TGTGCCAGCAGCCCCCTAGCGGGTGTGAACACCGGGGAGCTGTTTTTT